The rows below give T cell receptor beta chains drawn from one sample of a study of blood T cell repertoires in COVID-19. Here immunoSEQ multiplex PCR was the method, and the copy in TCRdb shows in-frame clones only, minus some. The sample consists of 250,000 to 350,000 clones, around nine tenths of them appearing once. The sample taken for sequencing was peripheral blood. All receptors come from a woman between 40 and 50 years old who had recovered from COVID-19. The CDR3 runs from the conserved cysteine through the conserved F or W. Fields, in order: V gene, D gene, clone size, J gene, CDR3 protein, CDR3 DNA. A D gene is named only where the DNA matches it firmly. Clone size is not always given. Where it is, it says once, few, many or a class for expanded clones.

V: TRBV5-1; D: TRBD2; size: -; J: TRBJ2-7; CDR3: CASSAGTSGYEQYF; DNA: TGCGCCAGCAGCGCAGGGACTAGCGGTTACGAGCAGTACTTC
V: TRBV3-1/TRBV3-2; D: -; size: -; J: TRBJ1-4; CDR3: CASSPAGVDEKLFF; DNA: TGTGCCAGCAGCCCAGCAGGGGTAGATGAAAAACTGTTTTTT
V: TRBV9; D: TRBD1; size: -; J: TRBJ2-5; CDR3: CASSAGTANQETQYF; DNA: TGTGCCAGCAGTGCCGGGACAGCGAATCAAGAGACCCAGTACTTC
V: TRBV2; D: TRBD1; size: -; J: TRBJ1-2; CDR3: CASRARTGGNYGYTF; DNA: TGTGCCAGCAGGGCCCGGACAGGGGGGAACTATGGCTACACCTTC
V: TRBV7-7; D: TRBD2; size: few; J: TRBJ2-2; CDR3: CASSTTSDTGELFF; DNA: TGTGCCAGCAGCACCACTAGCGACACCGGGGAGCTGTTTTTT
V: TRBV29-1; D: -; size: -; J: TRBJ1-4; CDR3: CSAVPGTTNEKLFF; DNA: TGCAGCGCCGTCCCCGGGACAACTAATGAAAAACTGTTTTTT
V: TRBV9; D: -; size: -; J: TRBJ2-5; CDR3: CASSQGQQLETQYF; DNA: TGTGCCAGCAGCCAGGGACAACAACTAGAGACCCAGTACTTC
V: TRBV7-8; D: TRBD2; size: once; J: TRBJ2-2; CDR3: CASSPRSGLANTGELFF; DNA: TGTGCCAGCAGCCCCCGTTCCGGACTAGCAAACACCGGGGAGCTGTTTTTT
V: TRBV25-1; D: -; size: -; J: TRBJ1-5; CDR3: CASRTGNQPQHF; DNA: TGTGCCAGCAGAACAGGGAATCAGCCCCAGCATTTT
V: TRBV9; D: -; size: -; J: TRBJ2-6; CDR3: CASSVGMRREHSGANVLTF; DNA: TGTGCCAGCAGCGTAGGCATGAGGCGGGAACACTCTGGGGCCAACGTCCTGACTTTC
V: TRBV6-5; D: TRBD2; size: few; J: TRBJ2-7; CDR3: CASSSFPPGGGYEQYF; DNA: TGTGCCAGCAGTTCCTTCCCCCCGGGGGGAGGCTACGAGCAGTACTTC
V: TRBV10-3; D: -; size: -; J: TRBJ2-3; CDR3: CAIRDGQGTDTQYF; DNA: TGTGCCATCAGGGATGGGCAGGGAACAGATACGCAGTATTTT
V: TRBV9; D: -; size: -; J: TRBJ2-1; CDR3: CASSVAGEGYNEQFF; DNA: TGTGCCAGCAGCGTAGCGGGAGAAGGGTACAATGAGCAGTTCTTC
V: TRBV11-3; D: TRBD1; size: -; J: TRBJ1-1; CDR3: CASGTGVFTEAFF; DNA: TGTGCCAGCGGAACAGGGGTTTTCACTGAAGCTTTCTTT
V: TRBV7-3; D: -; size: -; J: TRBJ1-1; CDR3: CASSPGQSTEAFF; DNA: TGTGCCAGCAGTCCGGGACAATCCACTGAAGCTTTCTTT